This T cell receptor beta chain is from a study of T-cell memory formation after mild COVID-19. Study in general: The TCR clusters were mostly specific to one donor.

In this sample, this clonotype turned up a few times. The antigen is not known. General study points: CD4+ contracting clones lay mainly in CM and EM, CD8+ ones in EMRA.

Germline V gene data show CDR1 as MDHEN and CDR2 as SYDVKM. This CDR3 region has 15 residues. The V segment lost 3 bases and the J segment 5 bases; nucleotides outside the gene matches: 7. Via MiXCR, TCRdb re-called the 5' RACE reads, giving one row per CDR3 protein. The repertoire holds roughly 80,000 distinct CDR3 sequences, approximately 13% seen once, with roughly a third in the top ten. The chain is built from TRBV28 and TRBJ2-1, with TRBD2 identical over 7 bases. What was sequenced was PBMCs or a T cell subset sorted from them (not recorded which). The TCR originated in an adult woman who had mild COVID-19 (a few samples of this study predate the infection). Cell type and time point are not known. CDR3 in amino acids: CASSFGLAVNNEQFF. CDR3 DNA: TGTGCCAGCAGTTTCGGGCTAGCGGTCAACAATGAGCAGTTCTTC.